This is a list of T cell receptor beta chains from one sample in a study of T cells in Graves' hyperthyroidism and ophthalmopathy. Using its own MiXCR run on the multiplex PCR reads, TCRdb lists one record per CDR3 protein. The sample consists of hundreds of thousands of distinct CDR3 sequences, 16% of them appearing once. The specimen was blood. The receptors here all came from a woman between 18 and 29 years old with Graves' ophthalmopathy. Each CDR3 is given without its conserved first and last residue. Some rows mark clone size as missing; the rest say once, few, many or name a class of expanded clone.

CDR3aa | j_gene | abundance | v_gene
ASSPGTYRLSQRNTEAF | TRBJ1-1 | few | TRBV19
ASSQGFSGGDGYT | TRBJ1-2 | many | TRBV4-3
ASSPQQGGRNTIY | TRBJ1-3 | few | TRBV18
ASSLWGGSGGPYNEQF | TRBJ2-1 | many | TRBV27
ASSLGVSVGYT | TRBJ1-2 | NA | TRBV19
ASTLGGGTNYGYT | TRBJ1-2 | NA | TRBV28
ASSYSTNTEAF | TRBJ1-1 | many | TRBV6-5
ASSLEQVNEKLF | TRBJ1-4 | many | TRBV5-8
ASSAGTGDTGELF | TRBJ2-2 | many | TRBV6-1
SARDEGESTDTQY | TRBJ2-3 | NA | TRBV20-1
ASSGHGTSGTQY | TRBJ2-5 | many | TRBV28
SASSASSYNEQF | TRBJ2-1 | many | TRBV20-1
ASRWMFSVDTQY | TRBJ2-3 | many | TRBV28
ASSAYGGQGGTEAF | TRBJ1-1 | many | TRBV9
ASSTGTYYGYT | TRBJ1-2 | many | TRBV19
SVEDRVRGGYT | TRBJ1-2 | few | TRBV29-1
ASSPLKNYGYT | TRBJ1-2 | many | TRBV18
SARKDSMNTEAF | TRBJ1-1 | many | TRBV20-1
ASSYYNRVDTGNTIY | TRBJ1-3 | many | TRBV6-5
ASSPRQGGLNTEAF | TRBJ1-1 | NA | TRBV18
SVGPLGGGNTEAF | TRBJ1-1 | many | TRBV29-1
ASSTPYGYEQY | TRBJ2-7 | many | TRBV7-2
ASSRTSGSWSTDTQY | TRBJ2-3 | many | TRBV7-9
ASSGGGLVTGELF | TRBJ2-2 | many | TRBV6-1
ASSTGGSTDTQY | TRBJ2-3 | NA | TRBV28
ASSLWTSVSYNEQF | TRBJ2-1 | NA | TRBV7-3
ASRVAGDTEELF | TRBJ2-2 | many | TRBV6-2/TRBV6-3